The 2 T cell receptor beta chains reported below all come from one sample, sequenced in a study of OX40 agonist ivuxolimab in advanced cancers. The method was immunoSEQ multiplex PCR; TCRdb's version includes in-frame clones alone and lacks a portion of them. Of 57,000 or so clones listed, approximately 92% are singletons. Sequencing used CD4+ or CD8+ T cells sorted from blood, obtained in a trial of the OX40 agonist ivuxolimab. Source of these receptors: an adult with an advanced solid tumor such as melanoma, head and neck, liver or kidney cancer.

The V gene is TRBV6-1, the J gene TRBJ2-1; TRBD1 matches 9 bases. Germline values: CDR1 MNHNS, CDR2 SASEGT. J gave up 2 bases and V 4 bases, and 6 bases lay outside the gene matches. The CDR3 covers 16 residues. The CDR3: CASSAGQGPPYNEQFF. The CDR3 bases are TGTGCCAGCAGTGCTGGACAGGGGCCCCCCTACAATGAGCAGTTCTTC.

The J gene is TRBJ1-1, the V gene TRBV5-4; D not resolved. Germline lookup yields CDR1 SGHNT and CDR2 YYREEE (reference sequence). The CDR3 runs 13 residues. The V end lost 4 bases, the J end lost 1 base, and 8 bases lay between the germline ends. For the CDR3, the DNA is TGTGCCAGCAGCCGAGGAGCGAACACTGAAGCTTTCTTT. The encoded protein is CASSRGANTEAFF.